This T cell receptor beta chain was recovered during a study of identical twins. Germline loops: CDR1 SGHAT, CDR2 FQDESV (reference sequence). This CDR3 contains 21 residues. V lost 2 bases and J 9 bases, leaving 35 bases between the germline ends. This clonotype appeared many times. TCRdb called the 5' RACE reads again in MiXCR, with one record for every CDR3 protein. The table records approximately 690,000 distinct CDR3 sequences, around 6% of them present only once. J is TRBJ2-1 and V is TRBV11-1, with D perhaps matching TRBD1 (6 bases). This clonotype was obtained from a man between 18 and 35 years old in good health. The sequenced material came from naive T cells sorted from blood. This CDR3 reads CASSLNVARPDFLNRAREQFF. CDR3 DNA: TGTGCCAGCAGCTTAAACGTTGCTCGCCCCGACTTTCTGAACAGGGCTCGTGAGCAGTTCTTC.